This T cell receptor beta chain emerged from a study of blood T cell repertoires in COVID-19. On the study more broadly: T cells, B-cell-depleted T cells, or PBMCs provided the cDNA or gDNA that served as material.

This CDR3 is 12 amino acids long. The ends were cut back, 4 bases at V and 7 bases at J, with 10 bases in the middle. Germline V gene sequence: CDR1 LGHDT, CDR2 YNNKEL (reference sequence). Original processing methods: Estimates of nucleated cell counts were drawn from the amplification of reference gene primers. The repertoire was sequenced with immunoSEQ multiplex PCR; TCRdb's copy has only in-frame clones and lacks some. The V and J calls and clone size are taken from that table; D and trimming were inferred from the DNA. In the table there are 150,000 or so clones, 84% of which are singletons. The sequence was collected from a man aged 40-55 years who had recovered from COVID-19. The material sequenced was peripheral blood. The chain has TRBV3-1 (or the pseudogene TRBV3-2) and TRBJ1-1, with D possibly matching TRBD1 (6 bases). CDR3 sequence reads: CASSLRTDEAFF. The CDR3 DNA is TGTGCCAGCAGCCTTCGGACAGATGAAGCTTTCTTT.